The text below deals with one T cell receptor beta chain. This entry belongs to a study of blood T cell repertoires in COVID-19. Overall study: Samples taken during acute and convalescent COVID-19 were collected in the United States, Italy and Spain. PBMCs, B-cell-depleted T cells, or T cells provided the cDNA or gDNA that made up the material.

Study processing details: Quantification of nucleated cells was approximated via reference gene primer amplification. This table comes from immunoSEQ multiplex PCR, and its TCRdb copy is limited to in-frame clones, with some not included. V, J and clone size are taken as reported in that table, and D and trimming were inferred from the DNA itself. The repertoire includes about 310,000 clones, 87% of them detected once, and approximately 8% sits in the top ten. The TCR sequence derives from a woman between 45 and 60 years old who had recovered from COVID-19. The specimen was peripheral blood.

CDR3 nucleotides: TGTGCCAGCAGCTTACCGGGTTACAATCAGCCCCAGCATTTT. This encodes CASSLPGYNQPQHF. This chain connects TRBV7-2 to TRBJ1-5, with D unclear. There are 14 residues in the CDR3. CDR1 is SGHTA and CDR2 is FQGNSA in the germline V gene. V was shortened by 2 bases and J by 3 bases, with 8 bases between the two germline ends.